The 6 T cell receptor beta chains below all came from one sample that was sequenced in a study of identical twins. TCRdb re-called the 5' RACE reads through MiXCR, storing one row per CDR3 protein. The sample has about 530,000 distinct CDR3 sequences; 12% to 15% are singletons. The data also belong to a second study, concerning yellow fever vaccine responses in identical twins.

The sequenced sample consisted of CD4+ T cells sorted from blood. All receptors come from a woman in her late teens or twenties in good health.

In DNA, the CDR3 is TGTGCCAGCAGCCTTGACTATGTGGTTGTCGGTGGGGAGCTGTTTTTT. This sequence encodes CASSLDYVVVGGELFF. The J gene is TRBJ2-2, the V gene TRBV27, with TRBD2 as a possible D gene (5 bases). V gave up 6 bases and J gave up 8 bases, with 22 bases separating them. The germline V gene encodes CDR1 MNHEY and CDR2 SMNVEV (reference sequence). This CDR3 spans 16 amino acids.

This clonotype was seen a handful of times. V and J are TRBV21-1 and TRBJ2-7; TRBD2 reflects the table's D call only, with no check against the DNA. TRBV21-1 is a pseudogene. The CDR3 is 19 residues long. CDR3 amino acids: CASSKVRLAGGPSPYEQYF. The CDR3 DNA sequence: TGTGCCAGCAGCAAAGTTCGTCTAGCGGGAGGCCCCTCTCCCTATGAGCAGTACTTC.

This clonotype was observed a handful of times. The chain has TRBV20-1 and TRBJ2-5; a possible D gene is TRBD2 (5 bases). The CDR3 consists of 15 residues. The germline V gene has CDR1 DFQATT and CDR2 SNEGSKA (reference sequence). V lost 4 bases, J lost 2 bases, and 17 bases lay in between. Here the CDR3 reads CSAKGAEPVQETQYF. The DNA of the CDR3 is TGCAGTGCTAAAGGAGCGGAGCCGGTACAAGAGACCCAGTACTTC.

There are a few counts of this clonotype. The V and J genes are TRBV2 and TRBJ2-4; tentatively, D is TRBD2 (5 bases). Per the germline V gene, CDR1 is SNHLY and CDR2 is FYNNEI. The V and J ends lost 7 bases and 0 bases respectively, with 16 bases between them. The CDR3 has 16 amino acids. For the CDR3, the DNA is TGTGCCAGCATCCCCCAGCGGACTTTAGCCAAAAACATTCAGTACTTC. Translating gives CASIPQRTLAKNIQYF.

V and J are TRBV20-1 and TRBJ1-2; D is possibly TRBD1 (5 bases). V was pared by 0 bases and J by 5 bases, with 16 bases between. The CDR3 extends over 15 amino acids. The V gene's germline CDR1 is DFQATT and CDR2 SNEGSKA (reference sequence). The CDR3: CSARDPGQGTYGYTF. CDR3 DNA sequence: TGCAGTGCTAGAGATCCGGGGCAAGGGACTTATGGCTACACCTTC.

This clonotype was detected only a few times. The CDR3 region has the DNA TGTGCCAGCACCTATTTAGCAGATACGCAGTATTTT. Residues: CASTYLADTQYF. The chain has TRBV12-3 or TRBV12-4 and TRBJ2-3; no clear D. The CDR3 has 12 residues. Trimming shortened V by 7 bases and J by 4 bases, and 9 bases separated the two germline ends.